The 19 T cell receptor beta chains in this list originate from one sample, sequenced in a study of cytomegalovirus exposure and HLA in healthy donors. Both 60 Vbeta primers and 13 Jbeta primers went into the PCR. Assay: immunoSEQ multiplex PCR; the TCRdb copy retains only in-frame clones and omits some. The sample lists approximately 81,000 clones, roughly 83% occurring once. Sequenced sample: PBMCs. The receptors derive from a woman aged 45-59 years in good health and CMV-seronegative.

The chain has TRBV14 and TRBJ2-7; a possible D gene is TRBD1 (5 bases). This CDR3 is built from 14 residues. The germline gives CDR1 SGHDN, CDR2 FVKESK. V was cut by 1 base and J by 4 bases, with 11 bases left in between. CDR3 nucleotide sequence: TGTGCCAGCAGCCAAGGGGGCGGCGTTTACGAGCAGTACTTC. Translated, it gives CASSQGGGVYEQYF.

The CDR3 is CASSQDQGRGETQYF. CDR3 nucleotide sequence: TGCGCCAGCAGCCAAGATCAGGGGAGGGGAGAGACCCAGTACTTC. The chain carries TRBV4-1 and TRBJ2-5, with D tentatively TRBD2 (7 bases). The CDR3 loop spans 15 amino acids. The germline CDR1 and CDR2 sequences are MGHRA and YSYEKL. Between the trimmed V and J ends, which lost 0 bases and 4 bases, there was a span of 12 bases.

The chain has TRBV7-6 and TRBJ2-1, with a weak D call TRBD1 (5 bases). The V end was cut by 1 base, the J end by 4 bases, with 17 bases between. From germline, CDR1 is SGHVS and CDR2 FNYEAQ. The CDR3 has 17 amino acids. CDR3 DNA sequence: TGTGCCAGCAGCTTAGATACCTGGCAGGGCACGTACAATGAGCAGTTCTTC. Encoded protein: CASSLDTWQGTYNEQFF.

About this clone: At the DNA level, this CDR3 is encoded by other sequences in the same sample as well. The chain is built from TRBV6-5 and TRBJ1-5; no clear D gene. This CDR3 is built from 14 residues. The V end lost 7 bases, the J end lost 1 base, and 11 bases lay between the germline ends. Per germline, CDR1 MNHEY and CDR2 SVGAGI. Written as DNA, the CDR3 is TGTGCCAGCATCTTTCGGGGAAGCAATCAGCCCCAGCATTTT. Residues: CASIFRGSNQPQHF.

The chain combines TRBV5-4 with TRBJ1-1; D unclear. In germline, CDR1 is SGHNT, CDR2 YYREEE (reference sequence). The CDR3 contains 15 residues. V was trimmed by 4 bases and J by 4 bases, leaving 17 bases between them. CDR3: CASSQVDGVSTEAFF. As DNA, the CDR3 is TGTGCCAGCAGCCAGGTCGACGGGGTAAGCACTGAAGCTTTCTTT. The full variable domain, its missing parts supplied by reference TRBV5-4 and TRBJ1-1, is ETGVTQSPTHLIKTRGQQVTLRCSSQSGHNTVSWYQQALGQGPQFIFQYYREEENGRGNFPPRFSGLQFPNYSSELNVNALELDDSALYLCASSQVDGVSTEAFFGQGTRLTVV.

The chain uses TRBV7-3 and TRBJ2-3; TRBD2 matches 9 bases. Germline CDR1 SGHTA, CDR2 FQGTGA. The CDR3 runs 16 residues. The V segment lost 2 bases and the J segment 2 bases; nucleotides outside the gene matches: 5. The CDR3 nucleotides are TGTGCCAGCAGCTTACAGCCTAGCGGGAACACAGATACGCAGTATTTT. It encodes CASSLQPSGNTDTQYF.

The chain employs TRBV7-8 and TRBJ2-7, with D unclear. Germline loops: CDR1 SGHVS, CDR2 FQNEAQ. Trimming took off 0 bases at V and 1 base at J, with 19 bases between the two ends. This CDR3 is built from 18 residues. CDR3 nucleotides: TGTGCCAGCAGCTTAGCCCCCCCGATCTCTGTCGGGTCCTACGAGCAGTACGTC. It specifies CASSLAPPISVGSYEQYV.

The gene calls are TRBV27 and TRBJ2-5; the D is unclear. CDR1 is MNHEY, CDR2 SMNVEV, per germline (reference sequence). The CDR3 totals 11 residues. Trimming stripped 6 bases from V and 0 bases from J, with 2 bases between. The CDR3 DNA reads TGTGCCAGCAGCGACCAAGAGACCCAGTACTTC. This gives the protein CASSDQETQYF.

The rearrangement links TRBV28 to TRBJ2-1; TRBD2 agrees at 7 bases. Unmatched junction bases numbered 7, after V lost 3 bases and J lost 2 bases. The CDR3 has 16 residues. The V gene's germline CDR1 is MDHEN and CDR2 SYDVKM. The CDR3 spells CASSLFGGGTYNEQFF. The CDR3, as DNA: TGTGCCAGCAGTTTGTTTGGGGGAGGGACCTACAATGAGCAGTTCTTC.

The genes are TRBV5-1 and TRBJ2-1; D is undetermined. The CDR3 runs 12 residues. Trimming removed 4 bases from V and 5 bases from J, with 7 bases in between. Germline-derived CDR1 and CDR2 are SGHRS and YFSETQ. The CDR3 is CASSQSDNEQFF. CDR3 coding DNA: TGCGCCAGCAGCCAGTCAGACAATGAGCAGTTCTTC.

The chain recombines TRBV18 with TRBJ1-1; the match to TRBD1 covers 7 bases. CDR1 and CDR2 (germline): KGHSH, LQKENI. This CDR3 comprises 17 residues. V shed 0 bases, J shed 4 bases, and the junction held 11 bases outside the gene matches. CDR3 sequence: CASSPPLRTGGITEAFF. CDR3 coding DNA: TGTGCCAGCTCACCACCCCTCCGGACAGGAGGGATCACTGAAGCTTTCTTT.

The count of this clone is one. J is TRBJ1-4 and V is TRBV7-2, with D hard to call. V lost 1 base and J 4 bases, leaving 10 bases between the germline ends. From germline, CDR1 is SGHTA and CDR2 FQGNSA. The CDR3 extends over 15 amino acids. CDR3 sequence reads: CASSLGVRFNEKLFF. The CDR3 nucleotides read TGTGCCAGCAGCTTAGGTGTCAGGTTTAATGAAAAACTGTTTTTT. Combining the CDR3 with reference TRBV7-2 and TRBJ1-4 gives the whole variable domain GAGVSQSPSNKVTEKGKDVELRCDPISGHTALYWYRQSLGQGLEFLIYFQGNSAPDKSGLPSDRFSAERTGGSVSTLTIQRTQQEDSAVYLCASSLGVRFNEKLFFGSGTQLSVL.

V is TRBV18 and J is TRBJ2-1, with 9 positions matching TRBD2. The trim removed 9 bases at V and 7 bases at J, leaving 16 bases unmatched. CDR3 length: 16 amino acids. Per germline, CDR1 KGHSH and CDR2 LQKENI. Written as DNA, the CDR3 is TGTGCCAGTACCCCGCCTCGCGGGGGGGCCGGTAATGAGCAGTTCTTC. Encoded protein: CASTPPRGGAGNEQFF.

Only one count was recorded for this clone. The gene calls are TRBV5-1 and TRBJ2-7; maybe TRBD1 (5 bases). The CDR3 has 14 residues. CDR1 and CDR2 from the germline V gene are SGHRS and YFSETQ. V lost 0 bases and J lost 2, with 9 bases in between. The CDR3 is CASSLEGMTYEQYV. The CDR3 DNA follows: TGCGCCAGCAGCTTGGAGGGGATGACCTACGAGCAGTACGTC.

The rearrangement uses TRBV7-2 and TRBJ1-1; D not certain. Germline CDR1 is SGHTA and CDR2 is FQGNSA. Trimming took 2 bases from V and 10 from J, leaving 14 bases between them. This CDR3 has 13 amino acids. The CDR3 is CASSLYNSDGAFF. Written as DNA, the CDR3 is TGTGCCAGCAGCTTATATAATAGCGATGGAGCTTTCTTT.

The J gene is TRBJ2-2, the V gene TRBV9; 8 positions agree with TRBD1. Trimming at V came to 4 bases and at J to 0 bases, leaving 8 bases not matched to a gene. CDR1 is SGDLS, CDR2 YYNGEE, per germline. CDR3 size: 17 residues. CDR3 sequence reads: CASSQNLQGANTGELFF. Here the CDR3 DNA reads TGTGCCAGCAGCCAGAACCTACAGGGGGCGAACACCGGGGAGCTGTTTTTT.

The V call is TRBV29-1, the J call TRBJ2-5; 9 nucleotides line up with TRBD2. The assigned J gene may be wrong: the sequence end matches TRBJ2-7 better. The CDR3 totals 14 residues. The germline gives CDR1 SQVTM, CDR2 ANQGSEA. The CDR3 reads CSVKREASSYEQYF. DNA of the CDR3: TGCAGCGTTAAGCGGGAGGCGAGCTCCTACGAGCAGTACTTC.

The J gene is TRBJ2-5, the V gene TRBV7-2; 10 bases match TRBD2. Germline lookup yields CDR1 SGHTA and CDR2 FQGNSA. Trimming removed 5 bases from V and 5 bases from J; junction bases left unmatched: 8. The CDR3 is 15 amino acids. The CDR3 bases are TGTGCCAGCAGCCCCATAGCGGGGGGAGGTGAGACCCAGTACTTC. This translates into CASSPIAGGGETQYF.

DNA of the CDR3: TGCGCCAGCAGCTTATTTAAGAACACTGAAGCTTTCTTT. Its translation: CASSLFKNTEAFF. This sequence joins TRBV5-1 and TRBJ1-1, with D unresolved. This CDR3 has 13 residues. V was cut by 2 bases and J by 1 base, with 6 bases left in between. The germline V gene encodes CDR1 SGHRS and CDR2 YFSETQ.